Listed below are T cell receptor beta chains from one sample, sequenced in a study of blood T cells in healthy people across ages. TCRdb used MiXCR to reprocess the 5' RACE reads, holding one entry per CDR3 protein. Counted here are hundreds of thousands of distinct CDR3 sequences, less than 70% occurring once; the ten biggest clones make up approximately 40%. Material: blood. These receptors originate from an elderly man in good health. Each CDR3 is given with its conserved first and last residue. D genes are given only for firm matches. Clone size is not always given. Where it is, it says once, few, many or a class for expanded clones.

V gene	D gene	J gene	clone size	CDR3 DNA	CDR3 protein
TRBV5-1	-	TRBJ1-1	few	TGCGCCAGCAGCGTGGCAGGGAGAGGCACTGAAGCTTTCTTT	CASSVAGRGTEAFF
TRBV12-3/TRBV12-4	-	TRBJ1-1	-	TGTGCCAGCAGTTTTGTCAGTAAGGGGAACACTGAAGCTTTCTTT	CASSFVSKGNTEAFF
TRBV5-1	-	TRBJ1-5	few	TGCGCCAGCAGCTTGGAGGGAAGTGGGCAGCCCCAGCATTTT	CASSLEGSGQPQHF
TRBV2	-	TRBJ2-1	-	TGTGCCAGCAGTAGTAGCGGAGGGGGGGAGCAGTTCTTC	CASSSSGGGEQFF
TRBV27	-	TRBJ2-7	-	TGTGCCAGCAGTTTATCCCAAGGCAGTACCTACGAGCAGTACTTC	CASSLSQGSTYEQYF
TRBV6-1	-	TRBJ1-2	-	TGTGCCAGCAGTGAAGATGGGACGGGGCCCGTATATGGCTACACCTTC	CASSEDGTGPVYGYTF
TRBV6-5	TRBD2	TRBJ2-7	-	TGTGCCAGCAGTCGCTCGGGACTAGCGGGAGTCTACGAGCAGTACTTC	CASSRSGLAGVYEQYF
TRBV2	TRBD2	TRBJ2-1	-	TGTGCCAGCAGACCCCTAGCGGGAGTTTACAATGAGCAGTTCTTC	CASRPLAGVYNEQFF
TRBV6-6	TRBD2	TRBJ2-7	-	TGTGCCAGCAGTTACCAGACCGGGACTAGCGGTTACGAGCAGTACTTC	CASSYQTGTSGYEQYF
TRBV7-9	TRBD1	TRBJ2-3	few	TGTGCCAGCAGCGCGCGGACAGGGGGGGCTTCTAGCACAGATACGCAGTATTTT	CASSARTGGASSTDTQYF
TRBV9	-	TRBJ2-5	-	TGTACCAGCAGCGTAGGCTTGGGTGAAGAGACCCAGTACTTC	CTSSVGLGEETQYF
TRBV20-1	-	TRBJ1-1	few	TGCAGTGCCCCAAAGATGACAGGTACCCCTGAAGCTTTCTTT	CSAPKMTGTPEAFF
TRBV7-8	TRBD1	TRBJ2-5	-	TGTGCCAGCAGCCCACAGACAGGGAGAAGGCTCAATGAGCAGTACTTC	CASSPQTGRRLNEQYF
TRBV6-5	TRBD2	TRBJ2-1	-	TGTGCCAGCAGTTACTCTTCCCGGACTAGCGGGAGGTGGAATGAGCAGTTCTTC	CASSYSSRTSGRWNEQFF
TRBV29-1	-	TRBJ2-3	-	TGCAGCGTTCGAGGGTCTGAAGATACGCAGTATTTT	CSVRGSEDTQYF
TRBV12-3/TRBV12-4	-	TRBJ2-1	few	TGTGCCAGCAGTTCTGGGACCCTCGCCAGTGAGCAGTTCTTC	CASSSGTLASEQFF
TRBV6-5	-	TRBJ2-3	once	TGTGCCAGCAGTCAACTCGGGGAACTCACAGATACGCAGTATTTT	CASSQLGELTDTQYF
TRBV24-1	-	TRBJ2-1	few	TGTGCCACCAGCATGGGGACGGTTCCCTACAATGAGCAGTTCTTC	CATSMGTVPYNEQFF
TRBV28	TRBD1	TRBJ1-6	-	TGTGCCAGCAGTGACCGGGACAGCCCTAATTCACCCCTCCACTTT	CASSDRDSPNSPLHF
TRBV29-1	-	TRBJ2-1	-	TGCAGCGTTGATTCTCCCCGGGAGCGTCTCGGGCAGTTCTTC	CSVDSPRERLGQFF
TRBV7-8	-	TRBJ1-2	few	TGTGCCAGCAGCTCCGCTAGCCTGGTCAAAGACAGCGCCCACTATGGCTACACCTTC	CASSSASLVKDSAHYGYTF
TRBV7-9	TRBD2	TRBJ2-7	-	TGTGCCAGCAGCTTAAGGTCCGGGAGCGGGAGGTCTTACGAGCAGTACTTC	CASSLRSGSGRSYEQYF
TRBV6-5	TRBD1	TRBJ1-2	few	TGTGCCAGCAGTTACGACAGGGCCTATGGCTACACCTTC	CASSYDRAYGYTF
TRBV5-6	-	TRBJ2-4	few	TGTGCCAGCAGCCTAATCGGCCAGGGGAGGATTCAGTACTTC	CASSLIGQGRIQYF
TRBV28	-	TRBJ2-5	-	TGTGCCAGCAGTTTGATAGGGAACCAAGAGACCCAGTACTTC	CASSLIGNQETQYF
TRBV12-3/TRBV12-4	TRBD2	TRBJ2-7	-	TGTGCCAGCAGGGCTAGCGGAACCACGAAAGAGCAGTACTTC	CASRASGTTKEQYF
TRBV3-1	TRBD2	TRBJ2-3	-	TGTGCCAGCAGCCAAGAAAACAGCGGGGGTTGGGCAGATACGCAGTATTTT	CASSQENSGGWADTQYF
TRBV29-1	TRBD2	TRBJ2-7	-	TGCAGCGTCGTACCGGGACTAGCGGGAGTGTACGAGCAGTACTTC	CSVVPGLAGVYEQYF
TRBV18	-	TRBJ2-4	-	TGTGCCAGCGCAGGGAATCGGAACGCCATTCAGTACTTC	CASAGNRNAIQYF
TRBV15	-	TRBJ2-7	-	TGTGCCACCAGCAAACCCGGGCCCGGAAGGGCCTACGAGCAGTACTTC	CATSKPGPGRAYEQYF
TRBV27	-	TRBJ2-7	-	TGTGCCAGCAGTGCCCTGAGGTTCTCCTCCTACGAGCAGTACTTC	CASSALRFSSYEQYF
TRBV5-1	TRBD1	TRBJ1-5	-	TGCGCCAGCAGCTTGTCAGGGGGTGACAATCAGCCCCAGCATTTT	CASSLSGGDNQPQHF
TRBV10-3	-	TRBJ2-1	-	TGTGCCATCAGTGAGTCGGCCGGACGTGGGTTCTTC	CAISESAGRGFF
TRBV9	-	TRBJ2-1	-	TGTGCCTGCAGCCGGGACCCCGGCTCCTACAATGAGCAGTTCTTC	CACSRDPGSYNEQFF
TRBV20-1	TRBD1	TRBJ1-5	-	TGCAGTGCAGGACAGGGGGCTGGTCAGCCCCAGCATTTT	CSAGQGAGQPQHF
TRBV12-3/TRBV12-4	-	TRBJ1-6	-	TGTGCCAGCACCCTTGATGGGGGAGATTCACCCCTCCACTTT	CASTLDGGDSPLHF
TRBV15	TRBD2	TRBJ2-1	-	TGTGCCACCAGCAGGGGGACTAGCGGGAGTTCGGATGAGCAGTTCTTC	CATSRGTSGSSDEQFF
TRBV3-1	-	TRBJ1-6	-	TGTGCCAGCAGCCAAGGGCAGAGTTATAATTCACCCCTCCACTTT	CASSQGQSYNSPLHF
TRBV6-1	-	TRBJ2-7	few	TGTGCCAGCAGCTCCGAGGCGGGATCCTACGAGCAGTACTTC	CASSSEAGSYEQYF
TRBV29-1	-	TRBJ2-5	-	TGCAGCGTTGTTTGGGATTACAATGAGCAGTACTTC	CSVVWDYNEQYF
TRBV7-8	TRBD2	TRBJ2-7	-	TGTGCCAGCAGCCCAGGTAGACTAGCTGTCAGCTCCTACGAGCAGTACTTC	CASSPGRLAVSSYEQYF
TRBV27	TRBD1	TRBJ2-5	few	TGTGCCAGCAGTTTACAGGGACAGGGGGGAGAGACCCAGTACTTC	CASSLQGQGGETQYF
TRBV29-1	TRBD2	TRBJ2-1	-	TGCAGCGTTGAAGATTGGACGGGGACTAGCGGGAGGGCCTCCTACAATGAGCAGTTCTTC	CSVEDWTGTSGRASYNEQFF
TRBV25-1	-	TRBJ1-1	-	TGTGCCAGCAGTGAGCCAGGCCCATCGAACACTGAAGCTTTCTTT	CASSEPGPSNTEAFF
TRBV20-1	-	TRBJ1-4	-	TGCAGTGCTAGACCCCCCGGCAGTATCGGTGAACTGTTTTTT	CSARPPGSIGELFF
TRBV4-2	TRBD1	TRBJ2-1	-	TGTGCCAGCAGCCAAATGACAGGGTCTGTTGGGAATGAGCAGTTCTTC	CASSQMTGSVGNEQFF
TRBV20-1	-	TRBJ2-4	once	TGCAGTGCTGGAGATGGGACTCGCCTAGCCAAAAACATTCAGTACTTC	CSAGDGTRLAKNIQYF
TRBV12-3/TRBV12-4	TRBD1	TRBJ2-5	-	TGTGCCAGCAGTTTTCGACAGGGTTACTCGGAGCAGTACTTC	CASSFRQGYSEQYF
TRBV12-3/TRBV12-4	TRBD2	TRBJ2-7	few	TGTGCCAGCAGTCCCTCGCGTCCCGGGAGGACCACCTACGAGCAGTACTTC	CASSPSRPGRTTYEQYF
TRBV5-5	-	TRBJ2-7	-	TGTGCCAGCAGCGCAGGGACCTACTACGAGCAGTACTTC	CASSAGTYYEQYF
TRBV5-6	-	TRBJ2-5	-	TGTGCCAGCAGCTTGGCCGGGGGTGGAGGTTCGTACTTC	CASSLAGGGGSYF
TRBV29-1	TRBD2	TRBJ2-1	many	TGCAGCCACTCTCGCGCGGGAGAGGCCTACAATGAGCAGTTCTTC	CSHSRAGEAYNEQFF
TRBV15	TRBD2	TRBJ2-3	-	TGTGCCACCAGCGCGGGAGGAGTTAGATACGCGTATTTT	CATSAGGVRYAYF
TRBV29-1	TRBD1	TRBJ2-5	-	TGCAGCGTTGCCGCAGGGGGAGAGACCCAGTACTTC	CSVAAGGETQYF
TRBV7-2	-	TRBJ2-7	few	TGTGCCAGCAGCTTAGTACTAGGGGGCGAGCAGTACTTC	CASSLVLGGEQYF
TRBV7-7	TRBD2	TRBJ2-5	-	TGTGCTAGCAGCCAGGCGGGGGTGTTGGAGACCCAGTACTTC	CASSQAGVLETQYF
TRBV5-1	TRBD2	TRBJ2-1	few	TGCGCCAGCAGCCACGGACTAGCGAACAATGAGCAGTTCTTC	CASSHGLANNEQFF
TRBV19	TRBD1	TRBJ2-3	few	TGTGCCAGTAGTACAGGACAGGGAAGTCAGACAGATACGCAGTATTTT	CASSTGQGSQTDTQYF